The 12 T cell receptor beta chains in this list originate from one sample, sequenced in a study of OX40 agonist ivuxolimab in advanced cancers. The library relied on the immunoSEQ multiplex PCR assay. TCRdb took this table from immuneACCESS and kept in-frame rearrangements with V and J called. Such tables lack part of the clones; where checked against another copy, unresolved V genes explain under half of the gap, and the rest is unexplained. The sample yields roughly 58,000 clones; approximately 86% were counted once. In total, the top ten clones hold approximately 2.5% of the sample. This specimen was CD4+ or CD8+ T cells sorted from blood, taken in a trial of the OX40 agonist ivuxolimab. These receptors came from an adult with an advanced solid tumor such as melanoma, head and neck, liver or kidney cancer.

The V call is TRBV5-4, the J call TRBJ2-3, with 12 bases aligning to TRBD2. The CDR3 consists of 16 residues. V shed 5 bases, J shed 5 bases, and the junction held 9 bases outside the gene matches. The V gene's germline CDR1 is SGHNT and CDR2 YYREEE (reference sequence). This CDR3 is CASRPTSGRSIDTQYF. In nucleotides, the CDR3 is TGTGCCAGCAGGCCGACTAGCGGGAGAAGTATAGATACGCAGTATTTT.

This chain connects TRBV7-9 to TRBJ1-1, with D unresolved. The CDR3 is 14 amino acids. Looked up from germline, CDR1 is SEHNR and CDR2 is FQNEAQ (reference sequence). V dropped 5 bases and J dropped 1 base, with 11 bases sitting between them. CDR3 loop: CASSRNLRNTEAFF. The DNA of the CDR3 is TGTGCCAGCAGCCGAAACCTAAGGAACACTGAAGCTTTCTTT. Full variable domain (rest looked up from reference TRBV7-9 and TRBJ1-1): DTGVSQNPRHKITKRGQNVTFRCDPISEHNRLYWYRQTLGQGPEFLTYFQNEAQLEKSRLLSDRFSAERPKGSFSTLEIQRTEQGDSAMYLCASSRNLRNTEAFFGQGTRLTVV.

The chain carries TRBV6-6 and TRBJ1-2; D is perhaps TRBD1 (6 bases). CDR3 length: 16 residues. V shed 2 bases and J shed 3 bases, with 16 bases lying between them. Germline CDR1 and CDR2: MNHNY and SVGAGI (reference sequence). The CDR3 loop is CASSYRLAGAYYGYTF. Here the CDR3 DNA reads TGTGCCAGCAGTTACCGTTTGGCAGGGGCTTACTATGGCTACACCTTC.

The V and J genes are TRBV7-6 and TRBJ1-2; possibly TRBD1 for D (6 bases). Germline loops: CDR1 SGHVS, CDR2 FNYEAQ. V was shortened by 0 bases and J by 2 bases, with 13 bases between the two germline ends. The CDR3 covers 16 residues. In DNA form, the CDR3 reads TGTGCCAGCAGCTTAGCACCACAGGGTGGGAACTATGGCTACACCTTC. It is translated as CASSLAPQGGNYGYTF.

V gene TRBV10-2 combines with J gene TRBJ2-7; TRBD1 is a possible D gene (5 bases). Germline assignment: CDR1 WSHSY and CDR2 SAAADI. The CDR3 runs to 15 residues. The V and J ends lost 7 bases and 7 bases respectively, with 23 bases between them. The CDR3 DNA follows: TGCGCCAGCATCGGTCCCCAGGGATTAGCTGGAGAGCAGTACTTC. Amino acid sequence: CASIGPQGLAGEQYF.

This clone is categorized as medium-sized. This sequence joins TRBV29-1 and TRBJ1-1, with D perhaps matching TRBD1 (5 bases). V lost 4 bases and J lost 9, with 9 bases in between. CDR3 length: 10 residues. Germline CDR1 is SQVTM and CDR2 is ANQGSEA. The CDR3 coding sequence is TGCAGCGTTGCCGACAGACAAGCTTTCTTT. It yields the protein CSVADRQAFF.

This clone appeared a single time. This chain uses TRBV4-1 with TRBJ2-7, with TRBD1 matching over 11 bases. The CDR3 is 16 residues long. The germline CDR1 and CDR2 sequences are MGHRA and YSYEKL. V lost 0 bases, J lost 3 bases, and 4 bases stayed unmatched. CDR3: CASSQDRGTGGYEQYF. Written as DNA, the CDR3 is TGCGCCAGCAGCCAAGATCGGGGGACAGGGGGCTACGAGCAGTACTTC.

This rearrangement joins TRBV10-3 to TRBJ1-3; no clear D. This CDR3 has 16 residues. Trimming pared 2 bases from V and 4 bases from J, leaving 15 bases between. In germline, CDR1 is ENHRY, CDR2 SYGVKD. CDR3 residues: CAISEPRGLAGNTIYF. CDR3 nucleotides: TGTGCCATCAGTGAGCCGAGAGGGTTGGCCGGAAACACCATATATTTT.

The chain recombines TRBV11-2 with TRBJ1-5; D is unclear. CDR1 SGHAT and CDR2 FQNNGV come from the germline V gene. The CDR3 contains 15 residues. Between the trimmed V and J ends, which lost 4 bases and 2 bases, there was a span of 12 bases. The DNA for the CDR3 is TGTGCCAGCAGCTCCAATCCCGGGGGCAATCAGCCCCAGCATTTT. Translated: CASSSNPGGNQPQHF.

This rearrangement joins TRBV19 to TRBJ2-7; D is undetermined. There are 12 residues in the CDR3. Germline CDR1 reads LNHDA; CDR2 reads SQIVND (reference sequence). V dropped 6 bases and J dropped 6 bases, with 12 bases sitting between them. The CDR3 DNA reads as TGTGCCAGTAGCACTGACTCCAGCGAGCAGTACTTC. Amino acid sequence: CASSTDSSEQYF. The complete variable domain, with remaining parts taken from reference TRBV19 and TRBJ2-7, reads DGGITQSPKYLFRKEGQNVTLSCEQNLNHDAMYWYRQDPGQGLRLIYYSQIVNDFQKGDIAEGYSVSREKKESFPLTVTSAQKNPTAFYLCASSTDSSEQYFGPGTRLTVT.

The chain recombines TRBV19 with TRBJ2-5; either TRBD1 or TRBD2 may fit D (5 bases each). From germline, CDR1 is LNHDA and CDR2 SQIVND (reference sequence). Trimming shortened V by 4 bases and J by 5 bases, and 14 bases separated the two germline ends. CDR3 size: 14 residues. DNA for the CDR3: TGTGCCAGTAGTAAGGGGCAGGAGCGGGAGACCCAGTACTTC. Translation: CASSKGQERETQYF.

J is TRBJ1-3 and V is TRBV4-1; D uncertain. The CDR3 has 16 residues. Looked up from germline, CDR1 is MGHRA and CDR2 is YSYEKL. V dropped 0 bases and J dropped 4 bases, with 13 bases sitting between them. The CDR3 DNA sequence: TGCGCCAGCAGCCAAGATACTAGGACCCTAGGAAACACCATATATTTT. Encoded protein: CASSQDTRTLGNTIYF.